A single sample gave rise to the 20 T cell receptor beta chains below, sequenced in a study of T cells in tuberculosis. Generated by immunoSEQ multiplex PCR, the TCRdb table keeps only in-frame clones and is missing some. Found here are about 43,000 clones, about 94% of them singletons; the top ten hold roughly 2%. Material: PBMCs. The receptor set was obtained from a donor aged 10 to 29 with latent tuberculosis or without tuberculosis infection. Some clones in this sample may be carry-over from other donors' samples.

This clone was detected once. CDR3 DNA: TGTGCCAGCAGTGAGAAGGTGGAGAAAGAGAACACTGAAGCTTTCTTT. Amino acids: CASSEKVEKENTEAFF. J is TRBJ1-1 and V is TRBV6-1, with D hard to call. Germline V gene data show CDR1 as MNHNS and CDR2 as SASEGT. CDR3 length equals 16 residues. V was cut by 3 bases and J by 1 base, with 15 bases left in between.

This clone has just a few counts. Here the CDR3 DNA reads TGTGCCAGCAGAACCGGGACAGGGGTCCCGTATGGCTACACCTTC. This sequence encodes CASRTGTGVPYGYTF. This sequence joins TRBV6-1 and TRBJ1-2; the match to TRBD1 covers 10 bases. CDR3 length: 15 amino acids. CDR1 MNHNS and CDR2 SASEGT come from the germline V gene. The V segment lost 6 bases and the J segment 5 bases; nucleotides outside the gene matches: 9.

V gene TRBV4-1 combines with J gene TRBJ2-3; 11 bases match TRBD2. The length of the CDR3 is 20 residues. Germline loops: CDR1 MGHRA, CDR2 YSYEKL. Unmatched junction bases numbered 18, after V lost 4 bases and J lost 3 bases. CDR3 DNA: TGCGCCAGCAGCCTGAGCCCTACTAGCGGGAGTGTTAAAGGAACAGATACGCAGTATTTT. It yields the protein CASSLSPTSGSVKGTDTQYF.

This clone was seen once. J is TRBJ1-1 and V is TRBV28, with D unclear. V was shortened by 1 base and J by 4 bases, with 10 bases between the two germline ends. The CDR3 has 14 amino acids. Germline loops: CDR1 MDHEN, CDR2 SYDVKM. DNA of the CDR3: TGTGCCAGCAGTTTATCTCCCGTCCCCACTGAAGCTTTCTTT. This codes for CASSLSPVPTEAFF.

The DNA of the CDR3 is TGTGCCAGCAGGCTACTACCAAATCAGCCCCAGCATTTT. Its translation: CASRLLPNQPQHF. The chain recombines TRBV28 with TRBJ1-5; D unresolved. The CDR3 runs 13 residues. The V gene's germline CDR1 is MDHEN and CDR2 SYDVKM. Trimming removed 6 bases from V and 4 bases from J, with 10 bases in between. Together with reference TRBV28 and TRBJ1-5, the CDR3 gives the full variable domain: DVKVTQSSRYLVKRTGEKVFLECVQDMDHENMFWYRQDPGLGLRLIYFSYDVKMKEKGDIPEGYSVSREKKERFSLILESASTNQTSMYLCASRLLPNQPQHFGDGTRLSIL.

The CDR3 DNA sequence: TGTGCCAGCAGCCAAACGTGGGACAGCTACGAGCAGTACTTC. Its protein product is CASSQTWDSYEQYF. V is TRBV7-2 and J is TRBJ2-7; 7 nucleotides agree with TRBD1. Germline CDR1 reads SGHTA; CDR2 reads FQGNSA. The length of the CDR3 is 14 residues. V lost 5 bases and J lost 3; bases outside the gene matches: 7. Combining the CDR3 with reference TRBV7-2 and TRBJ2-7 gives the whole variable domain GAGVSQSPSNKVTEKGKDVELRCDPISGHTALYWYRQSLGQGLEFLIYFQGNSAPDKSGLPSDRFSAERTGGSVSTLTIQRTQQEDSAVYLCASSQTWDSYEQYFGPGTRLTVT.

This sequence joins TRBV5-4 and TRBJ2-3, with D unclear. The CDR3 sequence is 16 residues long. Germline V gives CDR1 SGHNT, CDR2 YYREEE (reference sequence). The ends were cut back, 0 bases at V and 2 bases at J, with 13 bases in the middle. CDR3 bases: TGTGCCAGCAGCTTGGGCAGGAACTCTGCCACAGATACGCAGTATTTT. This encodes CASSLGRNSATDTQYF.

The gene calls are TRBV27 and TRBJ2-7; D is unclear. Germline V gene sequence: CDR1 MNHEY, CDR2 SMNVEV (reference sequence). Trimming pared 4 bases from V and 0 bases from J, leaving 4 bases between. The CDR3 totals 12 residues. The CDR3 DNA sequence: TGTGCCAGCAGTTCTAGCTCCTACGAGCAGTACTTC. The encoded protein is CASSSSSYEQYF.

The CDR3 DNA follows: TGCGCCAGCAGCACACCGGGAGAAGCCTCCAATGAGCAGTTCTTC. Protein product: CASSTPGEASNEQFF. The chain uses TRBV5-1 and TRBJ2-1; D might be TRBD2 (6 bases). The V and J ends lost 4 bases and 6 bases respectively, with 17 bases between them. CDR3 length: 15 residues. Germline V gives CDR1 SGHRS, CDR2 YFSETQ.

V is TRBV7-9 and J is TRBJ1-2; no reliable D call. CDR1 SEHNR and CDR2 FQNEAQ come from the germline V gene (reference sequence). Trimming shortened V by 0 bases and J by 8 bases, and 16 bases separated the two germline ends. CDR3 length equals 15 residues. The DNA of the CDR3 is TGTGCCAGCAGCTTAGCATGGGAGGGTGCGAAGGGCTACACCTTC. Translation gives CASSLAWEGAKGYTF.

The CDR3 spells CASSLKGGTFYGYTF. The DNA of the CDR3 is TGTGCCAGCAGCTTGAAGGGAGGAACCTTCTATGGCTACACCTTC. The rearrangement joins TRBV5-4 to TRBJ1-2; no clear D gene. The CDR3 is 15 amino acids. Germline CDR1 SGHNT, CDR2 YYREEE (reference sequence). Trimming pared 1 base from V and 4 bases from J, leaving 14 bases between.

The chain couples TRBV10-3 to TRBJ2-7; TRBD1 aligns across 8 bases. The V gene's germline CDR1 is ENHRY and CDR2 SYGVKD. The V and J ends lost 10 bases and 3 bases, in that order; junction bases with no gene match: 8. This CDR3 region has 13 residues. CDR3 DNA sequence: TGTGCCACTGAGGGACAGGATCACTACGAGCAGTACTTC. Amino acid sequence: CATEGQDHYEQYF.

The V gene is TRBV5-1, the J gene TRBJ2-1; 8 bases are shared with TRBD1. Germline trimming cut 4 bases from V and 9 bases from J; bases unmatched to any gene: 9. Germline V gene data show CDR1 as SGHRS and CDR2 as YFSETQ. The CDR3 is 14 amino acids. CDR3 region: CASSPGQGLGEQFF. DNA for the CDR3: TGCGCCAGCAGCCCAGGACAGGGTCTTGGTGAGCAGTTCTTC. Complete variable domain (other parts from reference TRBV5-1 and TRBJ2-1): KAGVTQTPRYLIKTRGQQVTLSCSPISGHRSVSWYQQTPGQGLQFLFEYFSETQRNKGNFPGRFSGRQFSNSRSEMNVSTLELGDSALYLCASSPGQGLGEQFFGPGTRLTVL.

The chain couples TRBV27 to TRBJ2-1; the D gene is possibly TRBD2 (5 bases). V shed 3 bases and J shed 14 bases, with 14 bases lying between them. This CDR3 region has 12 residues. Per the germline V gene, CDR1 is MNHEY and CDR2 is SMNVEV (reference sequence). The CDR3 region is CASSLSRSREFF. The CDR3 DNA is TGTGCCAGCAGTTTGTCCAGGTCGAGGGAGTTCTTC.

The chain couples TRBV14 to TRBJ2-1, with D maybe TRBD1 (7 bases). The germline V and J ends were trimmed by 4 bases and 7 bases, with 17 bases remaining between them. The germline CDR1 and CDR2 sequences are SGHDN and FVKESK. This CDR3 contains 15 residues. CDR3 protein: CASSPGLQGMNEQFF. In DNA form, the CDR3 reads TGTGCCAGCAGCCCCGGACTACAGGGGATGAATGAGCAGTTCTTC.

This chain connects TRBV19 to TRBJ1-3; the D is unclear. The CDR3 length is 13 residues. Germline V gives CDR1 LNHDA, CDR2 SQIVND (reference sequence). V was shortened by 7 bases and J by 2 bases, with 9 bases between the two germline ends. In nucleotides, the CDR3 is TGTGCCAGTAAGCCTAACGCTGGAAACACCATATATTTT. Residues: CASKPNAGNTIYF. Full variable domain (remainder filled in from reference TRBV19 and TRBJ1-3): DGGITQSPKYLFRKEGQNVTLSCEQNLNHDAMYWYRQDPGQGLRLIYYSQIVNDFQKGDIAEGYSVSREKKESFPLTVTSAQKNPTAFYLCASKPNAGNTIYFGEGSWLTVV.

J is TRBJ2-1 and V is TRBV5-6, with 8 bases that match TRBD2. Germline V gives CDR1 SGHDT, CDR2 YYEEEE. The V and J ends lost 4 bases and 0 bases, in that order; junction bases with no gene match: 6. The CDR3 covers 16 residues. The CDR3 coding sequence is TGTGCCAGCAGCCCCGGGGGGGGGCGCTCCTACAATGAGCAGTTCTTC. This codes for CASSPGGGRSYNEQFF.

The chain combines TRBV2 with TRBJ2-7; a possible D gene is TRBD2 (6 bases). V gave up 4 bases and J gave up 1 base, with 11 bases separating them. Per germline, CDR1 SNHLY and CDR2 FYNNEI. CDR3 size: 14 residues. The CDR3 sequence is CASSVREESYEQYF. Here the CDR3 DNA reads TGTGCCAGCAGTGTCAGGGAGGAATCCTACGAGCAGTACTTC.

The chain recombines TRBV4-3 with TRBJ2-7; D perhaps matches TRBD2 (6 bases). V lost 0 bases and J lost 3, with 15 bases in between. Germline assignment: CDR1 LGHNA and CDR2 YSLEER. The CDR3 runs 16 residues. The CDR3 sequence is CASSQDWGGTVYEQYF. In nucleotides, the CDR3 is TGCGCCAGCAGCCAAGATTGGGGTGGGACTGTCTACGAGCAGTACTTC.

This clone was detected only a few times. The V and J genes are TRBV9 and TRBJ2-7; D is possibly TRBD1 (5 bases). The germline CDR1 and CDR2 sequences are SGDLS and YYNGEE. V lost 4 bases and J 3 bases, leaving 14 bases between the germline ends. There are 14 residues in the CDR3. CDR3 bases: TGTGCCAGCAGCTTCGGACACGAGGTCTACGAGCAGTACTTC. Residues: CASSFGHEVYEQYF.